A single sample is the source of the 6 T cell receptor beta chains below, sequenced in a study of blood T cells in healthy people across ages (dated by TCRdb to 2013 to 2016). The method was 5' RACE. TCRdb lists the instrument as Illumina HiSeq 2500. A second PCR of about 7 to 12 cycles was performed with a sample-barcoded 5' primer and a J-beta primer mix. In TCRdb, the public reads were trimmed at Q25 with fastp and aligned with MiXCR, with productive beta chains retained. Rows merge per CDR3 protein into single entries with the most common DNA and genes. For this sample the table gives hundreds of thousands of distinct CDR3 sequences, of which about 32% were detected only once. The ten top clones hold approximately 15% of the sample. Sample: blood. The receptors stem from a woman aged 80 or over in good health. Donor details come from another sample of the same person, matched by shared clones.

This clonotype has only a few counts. In DNA form, the CDR3 reads TGTGCCAGCAGCTTAACGTTGGCGAACACCGGGGAGCTGTTTTTT. It yields the protein CASSLTLANTGELFF. This chain links TRBV7-3 with TRBJ2-2; D call uncertain. The CDR3 extends over 15 amino acids. Germline CDR1 SGHTA, CDR2 FQGTGA. V shed 0 bases and J shed 0 bases, with 5 bases lying between them.

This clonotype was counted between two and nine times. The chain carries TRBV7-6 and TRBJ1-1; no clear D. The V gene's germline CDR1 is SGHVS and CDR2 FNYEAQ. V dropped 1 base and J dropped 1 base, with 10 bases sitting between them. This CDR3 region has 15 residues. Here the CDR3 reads CASSLDIGTNTEAFF. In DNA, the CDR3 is TGTGCCAGCAGCTTAGATATAGGTACGAACACTGAAGCTTTCTTT.

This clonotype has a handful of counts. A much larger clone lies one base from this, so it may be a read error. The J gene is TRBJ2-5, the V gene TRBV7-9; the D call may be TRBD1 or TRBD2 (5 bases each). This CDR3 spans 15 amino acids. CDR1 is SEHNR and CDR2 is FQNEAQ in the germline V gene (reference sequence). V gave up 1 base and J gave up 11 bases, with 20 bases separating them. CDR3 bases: TGTGCCAGCAGCTTAGGAGGGGTGCGGTACAATGAGCAGTACTTC. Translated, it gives CASSLGGVRYNEQYF.

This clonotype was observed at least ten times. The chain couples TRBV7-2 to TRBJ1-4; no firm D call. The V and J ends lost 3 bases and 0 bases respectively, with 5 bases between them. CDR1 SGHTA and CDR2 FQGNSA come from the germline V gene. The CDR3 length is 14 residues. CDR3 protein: CASSFNPTNEKLFF. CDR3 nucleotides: TGTGCCAGCAGCTTTAATCCAACTAATGAAAAACTGTTTTTT.

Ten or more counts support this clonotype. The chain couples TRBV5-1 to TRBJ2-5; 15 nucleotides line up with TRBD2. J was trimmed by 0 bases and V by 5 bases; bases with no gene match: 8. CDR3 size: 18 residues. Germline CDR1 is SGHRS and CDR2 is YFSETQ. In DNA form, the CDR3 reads TGCGCCAGCAGAGGACTAGCGGGGGGGGCACGGTACCAAGAGACCCAGTACTTC. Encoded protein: CASRGLAGGARYQETQYF. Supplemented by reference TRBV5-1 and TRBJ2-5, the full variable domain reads KAGVTQTPRYLIKTRGQQVTLSCSPISGHRSVSWYQQTPGQGLQFLFEYFSETQRNKGNFPGRFSGRQFSNSRSEMNVSTLELGDSALYLCASRGLAGGARYQETQYFGPGTRLLVL.

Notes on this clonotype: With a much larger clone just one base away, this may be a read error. CDR3 sequence reads: CASSEAMGGSGQYF. CDR3 nucleotides: TGTGCCAGCAGTGAAGCGATGGGGGGGTCCGGGCAGTACTTC. The rearrangement joins TRBV6-1 to TRBJ2-5; 7 bases are shared with TRBD2. The CDR3 is 14 amino acids. CDR1 and CDR2 from the germline V gene are MNHNS and SASEGT. Trimming cost V 0 bases and J 11 bases; bases outside gene matches: 9.